This TCR beta chain derives from a study of T cell responses to AZD1222 COVID-19 vaccine. Sequencing was performed with immunoSEQ multiplex PCR; in TCRdb, only in-frame clones are kept and a portion is missing. The sample holds around 120,000 clones, roughly 88% seen once. CDR3 length: 15 residues. V was trimmed by 2 bases and J by 9 bases, leaving 15 bases between them. CDR1 and CDR2 (germline): SGDLS, YYNGEE. The material sequenced was peripheral blood, taken 28 days after the second AZD1222 dose. This sequence originates from an adult who received the AZD1222 COVID-19 vaccine. V usage is TRBV9 and J usage is TRBJ1-6; maybe TRBD1 (6 bases). The CDR3 DNA reads as TGTGCCAGCAGCGTTACACAGGGTTCCCTTTCACCCCTCCACTTT. Protein product: CASSVTQGSLSPLHF.